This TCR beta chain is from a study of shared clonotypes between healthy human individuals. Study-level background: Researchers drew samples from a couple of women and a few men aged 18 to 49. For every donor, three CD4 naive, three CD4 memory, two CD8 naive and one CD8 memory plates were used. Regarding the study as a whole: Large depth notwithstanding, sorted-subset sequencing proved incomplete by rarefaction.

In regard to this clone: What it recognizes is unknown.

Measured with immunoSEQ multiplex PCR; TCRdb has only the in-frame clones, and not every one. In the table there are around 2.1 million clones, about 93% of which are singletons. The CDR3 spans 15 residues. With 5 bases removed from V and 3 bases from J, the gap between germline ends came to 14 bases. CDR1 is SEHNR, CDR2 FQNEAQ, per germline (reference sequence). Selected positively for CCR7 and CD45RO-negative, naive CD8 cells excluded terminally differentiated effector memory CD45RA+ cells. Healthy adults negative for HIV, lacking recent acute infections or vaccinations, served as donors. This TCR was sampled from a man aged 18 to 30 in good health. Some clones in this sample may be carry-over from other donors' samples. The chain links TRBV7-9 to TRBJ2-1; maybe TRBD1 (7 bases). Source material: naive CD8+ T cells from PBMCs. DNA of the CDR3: TGTGCCAGCAGCCTCCGGAGGGGGCGCTACAATGAGCAGTTCTTC. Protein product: CASSLRRGRYNEQFF.